Following are 22 T cell receptor beta chains from one sample sequenced in a study of human T cells and chemical hapten exposure. From the RACE reads, TCRdb called clonotypes with MiXCR, one entry per CDR3 protein. The sample carries some 81,000 distinct CDR3 sequences, about 8.6% recorded once. Specified time point: healthy volunteer bleed at 6 weeks. The starting material, unfractionated whole blood, was used for total RNA extraction. Sequencing used whole blood. These receptors were obtained from a female donor in good health. Some clones in this sample may be carry-over from other donors' samples.

This clonotype came up a few times. The J gene is TRBJ2-3, the V gene TRBV6-6; possibly TRBD1 for D (6 bases). The germline gives CDR1 MNHNY, CDR2 SVGAGI (reference sequence). Between the trimmed V and J ends, which lost 5 bases and 2 bases, there was a span of 17 bases. This CDR3 has 16 residues. The CDR3 is CASSSQGSTFTDTQYF. CDR3 in DNA: TGTGCCAGCAGTAGCCAGGGGAGTACCTTCACAGATACGCAGTATTTT.

This clonotype was counted between two and nine times. The V gene is TRBV12-3 or TRBV12-4, the J gene TRBJ1-2; D remains ambiguous. The CDR3 runs 15 residues. V was trimmed by 3 bases and J by 0 bases, leaving 11 bases between them. The CDR3 is CASSFSRHTNYGYTF. The CDR3 nucleotides read TGTGCCAGCAGTTTTTCGCGGCATACTAACTATGGCTACACCTTC.

This chain connects TRBV5-1 to TRBJ2-7; 9 nucleotides agree with TRBD2. The germline V gene encodes CDR1 SGHRS and CDR2 YFSETQ. V shed 1 base, J shed 1 base, and the junction held 6 bases outside the gene matches. The CDR3 runs to 16 residues. CDR3 in amino acids: CASSLTAGGVSYEQYF. The CDR3 coding sequence is TGCGCCAGCAGCTTGACAGCGGGGGGTGTGTCCTACGAGCAGTACTTC.

There are many counts of this clonotype. The chain carries TRBV10-2 and TRBJ1-6; 7 bases agree with TRBD1. The CDR3 runs to 15 residues. The junction had 11 bases not matched to a gene; V was cut back by 8 bases and J by 7 bases. CDR1 is WSHSY, CDR2 SAAADI, per germline. CDR3 protein: CASRDLTGINSPLHF. For the CDR3, the DNA is TGCGCCAGCCGGGACCTGACAGGGATCAATTCACCCCTCCACTTT.

Ten or more counts support this clonotype. This sequence joins TRBV9 and TRBJ1-1; D remains ambiguous. The CDR3 sequence is 13 residues long. Germline V gene lookup returns CDR1 SGDLS and CDR2 YYNGEE. V lost 0 bases, J lost 0 bases, and 3 bases lay in between. CDR3 DNA sequence: TGTGCCAGCAGCGTAGCTGTGAACACTGAAGCTTTCTTT. Protein: CASSVAVNTEAFF.

This clonotype was detected only a few times. The genes are TRBV29-1 and TRBJ2-1; no clear D gene. The germline V gene has CDR1 SQVTM and CDR2 ANQGSEA. V was pared by 3 bases and J by 4 bases, with 7 bases between. The CDR3 consists of 12 residues. DNA of the CDR3: TGCAGCGTTGATCAACAGTACAATGAGCAGTTCTTC. Protein: CSVDQQYNEQFF.

This clonotype was counted many times. V is TRBV2 and J is TRBJ2-1, with a weak D call TRBD1 (6 bases). The CDR3 contains 15 residues. The germline CDR1 and CDR2 sequences are SNHLY and FYNNEI. V was cut by 1 base and J by 0 bases, with 7 bases left in between. CDR3 sequence (DNA): TGTGCCAGCAGTGAAGGGGGGCTCTCCTACAATGAGCAGTTCTTC. The encoded protein is CASSEGGLSYNEQFF. Looking up the rest from reference TRBV2 and TRBJ2-1 gives the full variable domain: EPEVTQTPSHQVTQMGQEVILRCVPISNHLYFYWYRQILGQKVEFLVSFYNNEISEKSEIFDDQFSVERPDGSNFTLKIRSTKLEDSAMYFCASSEGGLSYNEQFFGPGTRLTVL.

Ten or more counts support this clonotype. The chain uses TRBV29-1 and TRBJ2-7; 7 bases are shared with TRBD1. Germline V lookup: CDR1 SQVTM, CDR2 ANQGSEA. CDR3 length: 12 amino acids. Trimming took 0 bases from V and 9 from J; bases not matched to a gene: 5. Here the CDR3 reads CSVEDRGIGQYF. As DNA, the CDR3 is TGCAGCGTTGAAGACAGGGGGATTGGGCAGTACTTC.

In its sample, this clonotype was seen many times. CDR3 sequence reads: CASSETRQPREGYTF. The CDR3 DNA follows: TGTGCCAGCAGTGAGACACGCCAGCCGCGTGAAGGTTACACCTTC. This sequence joins TRBV2 and TRBJ1-2; D uncertain. Per the germline V gene, CDR1 is SNHLY and CDR2 is FYNNEI. The CDR3 spans 15 residues. Trimming pared 3 bases from V and 11 bases from J, leaving 22 bases between. Looking up the rest from reference TRBV2 and TRBJ1-2 gives the full variable domain: EPEVTQTPSHQVTQMGQEVILRCVPISNHLYFYWYRQILGQKVEFLVSFYNNEISEKSEIFDDQFSVERPDGSNFTLKIRSTKLEDSAMYFCASSETRQPREGYTFGSGTRLTVV.

This clonotype was picked up a small number of times. The V and J genes are TRBV7-9 and TRBJ1-4; D is possibly TRBD1 (6 bases). The CDR3 loop spans 15 amino acids. From germline, CDR1 is SEHNR and CDR2 FQNEAQ (reference sequence). V gave up 1 base and J gave up 5 bases, with 11 bases separating them. The CDR3 DNA reads TGTGCCAGCAGCTTAGGAGGGACACTGAATGAAAAACTGTTTTTT. Translated, it gives CASSLGGTLNEKLFF.

V gene TRBV6-6 combines with J gene TRBJ2-7, with TRBD1 identical over 8 bases. The germline CDR1 and CDR2 sequences are MNHNY and SVGAGI (reference sequence). The trim removed 6 bases at V and 2 bases at J, leaving 12 bases unmatched. The CDR3 length is 16 residues. CDR3 coding DNA: TGTGCCAGCAGCAGCATAAGTGACAGGGGTGCCTACGAGCAGTACTTC. It specifies CASSSISDRGAYEQYF.

This clonotype has just a few counts. The J gene is TRBJ1-2, the V gene TRBV29-1; a weak D match, TRBD1 (6 bases). V lost 0 bases and J lost 0, with 8 bases in between. The length of the CDR3 is 14 residues. CDR1 is SQVTM, CDR2 ANQGSEA, per germline. CDR3 residues: CSVEDRGPNYGYTF. The DNA of the CDR3 is TGCAGCGTTGAAGACAGGGGTCCTAACTATGGCTACACCTTC.

This chain connects TRBV7-2 to TRBJ2-3; 11 bases align to TRBD2. Per germline, CDR1 SGHTA and CDR2 FQGNSA. With 11 bases clipped from V and 2 bases from J, the junction kept 9 bases outside the gene matches. CDR3 length equals 15 residues. CDR3 DNA sequence: TGTGCCTATACTAGCGGGGGCCACAACACAGATACGCAGTATTTT. Encoded protein: CAYTSGGHNTDTQYF.

This clonotype was seen many times. This chain joins TRBV12-3 or TRBV12-4 and TRBJ2-1; 7 nucleotides line up with TRBD2. J was trimmed by 4 bases and V by 1 base; bases with no gene match: 4. The CDR3 extends over 15 amino acids. In DNA form, the CDR3 reads TGTGCCAGCAGTTTAGAGGGCGGGGGTTACAATGAGCAGTTCTTC. Residues: CASSLEGGGYNEQFF.

This clonotype occurred many times. V and J are TRBV5-1 and TRBJ1-2; possible D gene TRBD1, 5 bases. V gave up 0 bases and J gave up 5 bases, with 14 bases separating them. The length of the CDR3 is 15 residues. CDR1 and CDR2 (germline): SGHRS, YFSETQ. Here the CDR3 reads CASSLASGHPYGYTF. The DNA of the CDR3 is TGCGCCAGCAGCTTGGCCAGCGGACACCCGTATGGCTACACCTTC.

This clonotype was seen a few times. The chain is built from TRBV10-3 and TRBJ1-1; tentatively, D is TRBD1 (5 bases). The CDR3 loop spans 15 amino acids. Germline loops: CDR1 ENHRY, CDR2 SYGVKD. V lost 6 bases and J lost 7, with 21 bases in between. In DNA, the CDR3 is TGTGCCATCAGCTTTTACGGGACCGAGATGGGTGAAGCTTTCTTT. Its protein is CAISFYGTEMGEAFF.

Many counts were recorded for this clonotype. This chain links TRBV12-3 or TRBV12-4 with TRBJ2-1; D call uncertain. V was pared by 4 bases and J by 7 bases, with 17 bases between. This CDR3 has 15 residues. CDR3 coding DNA: TGTGCCAGCAGTTCCGCTCTGGGATCTGATAATGAGCAGTTCTTC. Translated: CASSSALGSDNEQFF.

This clonotype was detected many times. The rearrangement uses TRBV6-2 or TRBV6-3 and TRBJ2-3; 7 bases line up with TRBD1. The CDR3 length is 15 residues. Trimming removed 4 bases from V and 1 base from J; junction bases left unmatched: 5. Germline V lookup: CDR1 MNHEY, CDR2 SVGEGT. The CDR3 sequence is CASSWDRAGTDTQYF. CDR3 DNA: TGTGCCAGCAGTTGGGACAGAGCCGGCACAGATACGCAGTATTTT.

This clonotype was detected a few times. V usage is TRBV29-1 and J usage is TRBJ2-1, with 7 bases matching TRBD2. The CDR3 is 14 amino acids. V shed 6 bases and J 0 bases; nucleotides not matched to a gene: 5. The germline CDR1 and CDR2 sequences are SQVTM and ANQGSEA. The CDR3 protein is CSVNGGSSYNEQFF. CDR3 sequence (DNA): TGCAGCGTGAACGGGGGGAGCTCCTACAATGAGCAGTTCTTC.

This clonotype was detected ten times or more. CDR3 coding DNA: TGTGCCAGCAGCCCGACAGGGGTCCCCTACAATGAGCAGTTCTTC. Its translation: CASSPTGVPYNEQFF. The chain links TRBV7-9 to TRBJ2-1; 8 bases fit TRBD1. The trim removed 5 bases at V and 2 bases at J, leaving 5 bases unmatched. The CDR3 loop spans 15 amino acids. Germline loops: CDR1 SEHNR, CDR2 FQNEAQ (reference sequence).

This clonotype was picked up a small number of times. This sequence may be a read error, since a much larger clone differs from it by one base. The chain combines TRBV2 with TRBJ1-4, with 9 bases fitting TRBD1. This CDR3 region has 14 residues. Germline lookup yields CDR1 SNHLY and CDR2 FYNNEI. V shed 6 bases, J shed 3 bases, and the junction held 2 bases outside the gene matches. CDR3 bases: TGTGCCAGCAGCCGGGACAGGGCTAATGAAAAACTGTTTTTT. Translation gives CASSRDRANEKLFF.

This clonotype came up many times. The V call is TRBV30, the J call TRBJ2-7; D possibly uses TRBD1 or TRBD2 (5 bases each). Germline V lookup: CDR1 GTSNPN, CDR2 SVGIG (reference sequence). V lost 4 bases and J 3 bases, leaving 16 bases between the germline ends. CDR3 length: 14 amino acids. In nucleotides, the CDR3 is TGTGCCTGGAATGGGGGTGGCGGCAACTACGAGCAGTACTTC. Translated, it gives CAWNGGGGNYEQYF.